These 30 T cell receptor beta chains came from one sample sequenced in a study of blood T cell repertoires in COVID-19. Using immunoSEQ multiplex PCR, the repertoire was profiled, and TCRdb retains in-frame clones only, with some absent. The profile shows approximately 92,000 clones, 84% of them singletons. Input material: peripheral blood. Source of these receptors: a man in his sixties or seventies with active or convalescent COVID-19.

The chain recombines TRBV5-6 with TRBJ1-1; D unclear. V dropped 4 bases and J dropped 8 bases, with 9 bases sitting between them. Germline values: CDR1 SGHDT, CDR2 YYEEEE. The CDR3 is made up of 11 amino acids. CDR3 residues: CASSTDSEAFF. In nucleotides, the CDR3 is TGTGCCAGCAGCACCGACTCAGAAGCTTTCTTT. The complete variable domain, with remaining parts taken from reference TRBV5-6 and TRBJ1-1, reads DAGVTQSPTHLIKTRGQQVTLRCSPKSGHDTVSWYQQALGQGPQFIFQYYEEEERQRGNFPDRFSGHQFPNYSSELNVNALLLGDSALYLCASSTDSEAFFGQGTRLTVV.

The rearrangement joins TRBV3-1 (or the pseudogene TRBV3-2) to TRBJ1-2; D is unclear. The length of the CDR3 is 13 residues. Per the germline V gene, CDR1 is LGHDT and CDR2 is YNNKEL (reference sequence). V was shortened by 4 bases and J by 7 bases, with 13 bases between the two germline ends. The CDR3 here is CASSLDSRGGYTF. The CDR3 coding sequence is TGTGCCAGCAGCCTTGACTCCCGGGGTGGCTACACCTTC.

On this clone itself: Other DNA sequences within the sample encode an identical CDR3. The rearrangement joins TRBV7-3 to TRBJ2-1; 7 nucleotides match TRBD2. V trimming: 3 bases; J trimming: 10 bases; junction bases outside the gene matches: 6. CDR3 length: 13 amino acids. Germline values: CDR1 SGHTA, CDR2 FQGTGA. The chain's CDR3 is CASSLGGVGEQFF. CDR3 bases: TGTGCCAGCAGCTTGGGAGGGGTCGGAGAGCAGTTCTTC.

In DNA form, the CDR3 reads TGTGCCAGCAGTGACCAGTACATAAAGGGGATGTACAATCAGCCCCAGCATTTT. It yields the protein CASSDQYIKGMYNQPQHF. The gene calls are TRBV6-1 and TRBJ1-5, with a tentative D call TRBD1 (5 bases). CDR3 length: 18 amino acids. Germline values: CDR1 MNHNS, CDR2 SASEGT. V was pared by 3 bases and J by 3 bases, with 21 bases between.

Only a few counts were recorded for this clone. This chain joins TRBV30 and TRBJ1-1, with TRBD1 identical over 7 bases. Germline V gene sequence: CDR1 GTSNPN, CDR2 SVGIG (reference sequence). The junction had 6 bases not matched to a gene; V was cut back by 5 bases and J by 3 bases. The CDR3 runs to 13 residues. CDR3 loop: CAWARGRDTEAFF. The CDR3 coding sequence is TGTGCCTGGGCTAGGGGGCGAGACACTGAAGCTTTCTTT.

CDR3 in DNA: TGTGCCAGCAGCTCCGACTCAGAGACCCAGTACTTC. Its translation is CASSSDSETQYF. J is TRBJ2-5 and V is TRBV11-3; no clear D gene. Trimming took 4 bases from V and 4 from J, leaving 7 bases between them. The germline V gene has CDR1 SGHNT and CDR2 YENEEA. This CDR3 comprises 12 residues.

The chain joins TRBV7-2 to TRBJ1-3; TRBD1 agrees at 9 bases. Germline V gene sequence: CDR1 SGHTA, CDR2 FQGNSA. Trimming at V came to 4 bases and at J to 1 base, leaving 5 bases not matched to a gene. The CDR3 has 16 amino acids. This CDR3 is CASSYGTGQSGNTIYF. The CDR3 DNA sequence: TGTGCCAGCAGCTACGGGACAGGGCAGTCTGGAAACACCATATATTTT.

The chain recombines TRBV2 with TRBJ2-4, with TRBD1 matching over 7 bases. The length of the CDR3 is 15 residues. V shed 1 base, J shed 3 bases, and the junction held 3 bases outside the gene matches. Germline V CDR1 and CDR2: SNHLY, FYNNEI. CDR3 region: CASSEVRDSKNIQYF. The DNA of the CDR3 is TGTGCCAGCAGTGAAGTCAGGGACAGCAAAAACATTCAGTACTTC.

The rearrangement links TRBV9 to TRBJ2-3; the D is unclear. Germline lookup yields CDR1 SGDLS and CDR2 YYNGEE. Trimming shortened V by 2 bases and J by 6 bases, and 10 bases separated the two germline ends. The CDR3 is made up of 13 amino acids. CDR3 residues: CASSVSPLDTQYF. In DNA, the CDR3 is TGTGCCAGCAGCGTTAGCCCCTTGGATACGCAGTATTTT.

The V call is TRBV11-2, the J call TRBJ2-7, with D possibly matching TRBD2 (5 bases). The germline V gene has CDR1 SGHAT and CDR2 FQNNGV. V was shortened by 2 bases and J by 0 bases, with 11 bases between the two germline ends. This CDR3 region has 15 residues. The CDR3 loop is CASSLFRGYSYEQYF. The CDR3 DNA is TGTGCCAGCAGCTTATTCCGCGGGTACTCCTACGAGCAGTACTTC.

The V call is TRBV3-1 (or the pseudogene TRBV3-2), the J call TRBJ2-4; 11 bases agree with TRBD2. Germline CDR1 is LGHDT and CDR2 is YNNKEL (reference sequence). The CDR3 length is 17 residues. The ends lost 4 bases at V and 8 bases at J; junction bases unmatched: 13. The CDR3 region has the DNA TGTGCCAGCAGCCCCCTAGGTAGCGGGGGGGCGACAGACATTCAGTACTTC. Its protein is CASSPLGSGGATDIQYF.

V usage is TRBV18 and J usage is TRBJ1-2; possible D gene TRBD1, 6 bases. This CDR3 is built from 13 residues. The germline CDR1 and CDR2 sequences are KGHSH and LQKENI. Trimming left V 6 bases short and J 6 bases short, with 14 bases between. As DNA, the CDR3 is TGTGCCAGCTCCGAAGGACAGTTTGATGGCTACACCTTC. Translation gives CASSEGQFDGYTF.

The rearrangement links TRBV6-6 to TRBJ1-2, with 10 nucleotides matching TRBD1. Germline CDR1 is MNHNY and CDR2 is SVGAGI (reference sequence). The CDR3 length is 15 residues. Trimming took 4 bases from V and 4 from J; bases not matched to a gene: 6. The CDR3 loop is CASSLGQGSIYGYTF. CDR3 nucleotides: TGTGCCAGCAGTTTGGGACAGGGGTCCATCTATGGCTACACCTTC.

Only one count was recorded for this clone. The rearrangement joins TRBV28 to TRBJ2-2; a possible D gene is TRBD1 (5 bases). CDR1 and CDR2 from the germline V gene are MDHEN and SYDVKM. Trimming shortened V by 3 bases and J by 2 bases, and 10 bases separated the two germline ends. This CDR3 is 15 amino acids long. The CDR3 here is CASSLGQINTGELFF. The CDR3 DNA follows: TGTGCCAGCAGTTTGGGGCAGATTAACACCGGGGAGCTGTTTTTT.

The table lists this clone with a few counts. The J gene is TRBJ1-3, the V gene TRBV12-5; 7 bases fit TRBD1. V shed 6 bases, J shed 2 bases, and the junction held 1 base outside the gene matches. This CDR3 comprises 13 residues. Per the germline V gene, CDR1 is LGHNT and CDR2 is FRNRAP. In nucleotides, the CDR3 is TGTGCTAGTGGCCAGGGGGCTGGAAACACCATATATTTT. This encodes CASGQGAGNTIYF.

This clone was found once. The rearrangement joins TRBV6-5 to TRBJ1-3; D perhaps matches TRBD1 (5 bases). This CDR3 contains 15 residues. Germline V CDR1 and CDR2: MNHEY, SVGAGI. Deletions cut 2 bases from V and 2 bases from J, with 10 bases between. CDR3 DNA sequence: TGTGCCAGCAGTTACGGCAGGGTGGCTGGAAACACCATATATTTT. Translation gives CASSYGRVAGNTIYF.

This chain connects TRBV28 to TRBJ1-2, with no clear D. CDR3 size: 12 residues. The V end was cut by 4 bases, the J end by 3 bases, with 6 bases between. The germline gives CDR1 MDHEN, CDR2 SYDVKM. CDR3 sequence: CASSSGHYGYTF. Here the CDR3 DNA reads TGTGCCAGCAGTTCCGGTCACTATGGCTACACCTTC.

A few counts support this clone. The chain recombines TRBV19 with TRBJ2-3, with 8 bases that match TRBD2. Looked up from germline, CDR1 is LNHDA and CDR2 is SQIVND (reference sequence). The V gene end was trimmed by 1 base and the J gene end by 2 bases; junction bases not matched to a gene: 5. The CDR3 runs to 16 residues. CDR3 nucleotide sequence: TGTGCCAGTAGTATAGCACGCGGGGGGCCCACAGATACGCAGTATTTT. Translation: CASSIARGGPTDTQYF. Full variable domain (rest looked up from reference TRBV19 and TRBJ2-3): DGGITQSPKYLFRKEGQNVTLSCEQNLNHDAMYWYRQDPGQGLRLIYYSQIVNDFQKGDIAEGYSVSREKKESFPLTVTSAQKNPTAFYLCASSIARGGPTDTQYFGPGTRLTVL.

J is TRBJ2-5 and V is TRBV5-1, with D unresolved. CDR1 is SGHRS, CDR2 YFSETQ, per germline. The CDR3 is made up of 13 amino acids. V lost 0 bases, J lost 4 bases, and 7 bases lay in between. The CDR3 here is CASSLDRVETQYF. The CDR3 DNA follows: TGCGCCAGCAGCTTGGACAGAGTAGAGACCCAGTACTTC.

The chain joins TRBV30 to TRBJ2-1; 9 bases line up with TRBD2. V lost 2 bases and J lost 6; bases outside the gene matches: 11. This CDR3 is 16 amino acids long. CDR1 and CDR2 from the germline V gene are GTSNPN and SVGIG (reference sequence). CDR3 protein: CAWSTAGGGGRNEQFF. The CDR3, as DNA: TGTGCCTGGAGTACCGCGGGCGGGGGGGGCCGCAATGAGCAGTTCTTC.

The chain is built from TRBV7-2 and TRBJ2-3; D unresolved. Germline lookup yields CDR1 SGHTA and CDR2 FQGNSA. This CDR3 has 14 amino acids. V was trimmed by 5 bases and J by 5 bases, leaving 14 bases between them. Here the CDR3 reads CASSPRLSIDTQYF. The DNA of the CDR3 is TGTGCCAGCAGCCCCCGACTGTCAATAGATACGCAGTATTTT. The full variable domain, rest sourced from reference TRBV7-2 and TRBJ2-3, is GAGVSQSPSNKVTEKGKDVELRCDPISGHTALYWYRQSLGQGLEFLIYFQGNSAPDKSGLPSDRFSAERTGGSVSTLTIQRTQQEDSAVYLCASSPRLSIDTQYFGPGTRLTVL.

This clone was recorded only once. The V call is TRBV28, the J call TRBJ1-1; 9 bases match TRBD1. The V and J ends lost 6 bases and 1 base, in that order; junction bases with no gene match: 9. The V gene's germline CDR1 is MDHEN and CDR2 SYDVKM. The CDR3 extends over 16 amino acids. The CDR3 protein is CASRHLLGQGNTEAFF. CDR3 sequence (DNA): TGTGCCAGCAGACATCTACTGGGACAGGGGAACACTGAAGCTTTCTTT. Supplemented by reference TRBV28 and TRBJ1-1, the full variable domain reads DVKVTQSSRYLVKRTGEKVFLECVQDMDHENMFWYRQDPGLGLRLIYFSYDVKMKEKGDIPEGYSVSREKKERFSLILESASTNQTSMYLCASRHLLGQGNTEAFFGQGTRLTVV.

This clone was counted between two and nine times. DNA for the CDR3: TGTGCCAGCAGCCAGGGACAGCCCTACGAGCAGTACTTC. It translates to CASSQGQPYEQYF. J is TRBJ2-7 and V is TRBV7-9; TRBD1 matches at 7 bases. After removal of 5 bases from V and 2 bases from J, the junction contained 3 bases not matched to a gene. The germline gives CDR1 SEHNR, CDR2 FQNEAQ (reference sequence). This CDR3 is 13 amino acids long. Together with reference TRBV7-9 and TRBJ2-7, the CDR3 gives the full variable domain: DTGVSQNPRHKITKRGQNVTFRCDPISEHNRLYWYRQTLGQGPEFLTYFQNEAQLEKSRLLSDRFSAERPKGSFSTLEIQRTEQGDSAMYLCASSQGQPYEQYFGPGTRLTVT.

This clone came up once. The chain links TRBV10-3 to TRBJ2-3; the match to TRBD2 covers 7 bases. Trimming removed 11 bases from V and 2 bases from J; junction bases left unmatched: 7. This CDR3 comprises 13 residues. Germline V gene lookup returns CDR1 ENHRY and CDR2 SYGVKD. The CDR3 loop reads CASEGGSTDTQYF. For the CDR3, the DNA is TGTGCCTCCGAGGGAGGGTCCACAGATACGCAGTATTTT.

This chain connects TRBV28 to TRBJ2-2; 11 nucleotides agree with TRBD2. V was pared by 6 bases and J by 1 base, with 4 bases of the junction left unmatched. CDR1 is MDHEN and CDR2 is SYDVKM in the germline V gene. The CDR3 totals 16 residues. The CDR3: CASSRGLAGNTGELFF. CDR3 nucleotides: TGTGCCAGCAGCCGTGGACTAGCGGGGAACACCGGGGAGCTGTTTTTT. The entire variable domain, with the rest obtained from reference TRBV28 and TRBJ2-2, is as follows: DVKVTQSSRYLVKRTGEKVFLECVQDMDHENMFWYRQDPGLGLRLIYFSYDVKMKEKGDIPEGYSVSREKKERFSLILESASTNQTSMYLCASSRGLAGNTGELFFGEGSRLTVL.

This clone was picked up a small number of times. A junction end diverges from the germline sequence, so it may reflect a read error. The V and J genes are TRBV15 and TRBJ1-2, with 7 bases lining up with TRBD1. Per the germline V gene, CDR1 is LNHNV and CDR2 is YYDKDF (reference sequence). CDR3 length: 16 residues. The CDR3 region has the DNA TGTGCCACCAGCAGAGATAGGTCAGGGGGTAACTACGGCTACACCTTC. This gives the protein CATSRDRSGGNYGYTF.

There are a few counts of this clone. The chain links TRBV2 to TRBJ2-7, with D possibly TRBD1 on 5 matching bases. In germline, CDR1 is SNHLY, CDR2 FYNNEI. Trimming shortened V by 6 bases and J by 6 bases, and 15 bases separated the two germline ends. The CDR3 extends over 13 amino acids. The CDR3 loop reads CASSRSPGSEQYF. CDR3 bases: TGTGCCAGCAGCCGAAGTCCAGGGTCCGAGCAGTACTTC.

The chain joins TRBV5-4 to TRBJ2-3, with 9 bases lining up with TRBD2. CDR1 is SGHNT and CDR2 is YYREEE in the germline V gene (reference sequence). The CDR3 sequence is 16 residues long. V shed 0 bases and J 7 bases; nucleotides not matched to a gene: 9. The CDR3 DNA is TGTGCCAGCAGCTTGGGAAGTAGCGGGGGACATAATACGCAGTATTTT. Amino acid sequence: CASSLGSSGGHNTQYF.

This rearrangement joins TRBV2 to TRBJ1-1; D is unresolved. The germline gives CDR1 SNHLY, CDR2 FYNNEI. CDR3 length equals 13 residues. V dropped 8 bases and J dropped 1 base, with 11 bases sitting between them. DNA for the CDR3: TGTGCCAGCGGAATTCCAGGGAACACTGAAGCTTTCTTT. This encodes CASGIPGNTEAFF.

The chain joins TRBV2 to TRBJ1-1; 7 positions agree with TRBD1. The CDR3 has 15 amino acids. Germline CDR1 SNHLY, CDR2 FYNNEI. V shed 7 bases and J 1 base; nucleotides not matched to a gene: 9. The CDR3 is CASKSGGSPNTEAFF. CDR3 bases: TGTGCCAGCAAATCAGGGGGTTCGCCGAACACTGAAGCTTTCTTT.